The source of this T cell receptor beta chain is a study of cytomegalovirus exposure and HLA in healthy donors. Trimming at V came to 7 bases and at J to 5 bases, leaving 15 bases not matched to a gene. Per the germline V gene, CDR1 is MNHEY and CDR2 is SMNVEV (reference sequence). The CDR3 consists of 16 residues. General study points: For presence/absence analyses, sequencing depth was assumed to be roughly uniform across donors.

Regarding this clone: The antigen is undetermined.

PCR involved 60 Vbeta and 13 Jbeta primers. Libraries were prepared by immunoSEQ multiplex PCR; TCRdb keeps only in-frame clonotypes and omits some of them. The profile shows 150,000 to 200,000 clones, roughly three quarters of them singletons. Material for sequencing was PBMCs. V is TRBV27 and J is TRBJ2-3, with 7 bases identical to TRBD2. The receptor was isolated from a woman in her forties or fifties in good health and CMV-seropositive. CDR3 sequence: CASTSSKWGGEDTQYF. The CDR3 DNA reads TGTGCCAGCACCAGTTCCAAATGGGGGGGAGAAGATACGCAGTATTTT.